This TCR beta chain appears in the sequencing data of a study of blood T cell repertoires in COVID-19. From germline, CDR1 is SGHTS and CDR2 YDEGEE. The CDR3 is 16 amino acids. Trimming removed 7 bases from V and 2 bases from J, with 21 bases in between. Sequencing was performed with immunoSEQ multiplex PCR; in TCRdb, only in-frame clones are kept and a portion is missing. The sample has 250,000 to 350,000 clones, 90% seen once; the top ten hold about 1.1%. This receptor was obtained from a woman aged 25-40 years who had recovered from COVID-19. The chain has TRBV5-8 and TRBJ2-5; the D gene is possibly TRBD2 (5 bases). Sequencing was done on a sample of PBMCs or T cells enriched from blood (not recorded which). The chain's CDR3 is CASLNDRRFRQETQYF. CDR3 coding DNA: TGTGCCAGCCTCAATGACCGGAGGTTCAGGCAAGAGACCCAGTACTTC.